These 25 T cell receptor beta chains were sequenced from one sample in a study of blood T cell repertoires in COVID-19. Measured with immunoSEQ multiplex PCR; TCRdb has only the in-frame clones, and not every one. The sample records hundreds of thousands of clones, 80% to 90% being singletons. Sequences were obtained from peripheral blood. These receptors were collected from a woman older than 75 with COVID-19, enrolled during active disease.

This chain connects TRBV7-2 to TRBJ2-5; the match to TRBD1 covers 12 bases. The junction had 8 bases not matched to a gene; V was cut back by 4 bases and J by 5 bases. The CDR3 covers 16 residues. Germline CDR1 is SGHTA and CDR2 is FQGNSA. This CDR3 reads CASSSGQGAFRETQYF. The CDR3 coding sequence is TGTGCCAGCAGCTCGGGACAGGGGGCGTTCAGGGAGACCCAGTACTTC. The whole variable domain, filled in from reference TRBV7-2 and TRBJ2-5, reads GAGVSQSPSNKVTEKGKDVELRCDPISGHTALYWYRQSLGQGLEFLIYFQGNSAPDKSGLPSDRFSAERTGGSVSTLTIQRTQQEDSAVYLCASSSGQGAFRETQYFGPGTRLLVL.

In its sample, this clone was seen a few times. The chain recombines TRBV6-4 with TRBJ1-6; perhaps TRBD1 as D (6 bases). The V gene lost 6 bases and the J gene lost 10 bases, with 16 bases spanning the gap. The CDR3 contains 14 residues. Germline V lookup: CDR1 MRHNA, CDR2 SNTAGT. CDR3 in DNA: TGTGCCAGCAGACTATCAGGGGAAGGGTCACCCCTCCACTTT. Protein: CASRLSGEGSPLHF.

V and J are TRBV15 and TRBJ2-6; D might be TRBD1 (6 bases). This CDR3 has 16 residues. Germline V CDR1 and CDR2: LNHNV, YYDKDF (reference sequence). Trimming took off 5 bases at V and 2 bases at J, with 13 bases between the two ends. The CDR3 protein is CATSLRQAAGANVLTF. For the CDR3, the DNA is TGTGCCACCAGCCTACGACAGGCAGCTGGGGCCAACGTCCTGACTTTC.

This chain joins TRBV11-2 and TRBJ1-1; weak D call: TRBD1 (6 bases). With 1 base removed from V and 1 base from J, the gap between germline ends came to 10 bases. The V gene's germline CDR1 is SGHAT and CDR2 FQNNGV. This CDR3 has 15 amino acids. CDR3 residues: CASSLAGTRNTEAFF. CDR3 DNA sequence: TGTGCCAGCAGCTTAGCCGGGACACGGAACACTGAAGCTTTCTTT.

The chain couples TRBV29-1 to TRBJ2-1; TRBD2 aligns across 13 bases. J lost 10 bases, V lost 5 bases, and 5 bases had no gene match. Germline V gene sequence: CDR1 SQVTM, CDR2 ANQGSEA. This CDR3 comprises 13 residues. CDR3 nucleotides: TGCAGCGTTTTGAGGACTAGCGGGGGCGAGCAGTTCTTC. Translating it yields CSVLRTSGGEQFF.

The rearrangement joins TRBV5-1 to TRBJ2-3; 13 bases map to TRBD2. Germline V lookup: CDR1 SGHRS, CDR2 YFSETQ. Unmatched junction bases numbered 5, after V lost 3 bases and J lost 4 bases. The CDR3 loop spans 16 amino acids. CDR3 DNA: TGCGCCAGCAGCTCCGGACTAGCGGGAGTTGCAGATACGCAGTATTTT. Its protein is CASSSGLAGVADTQYF.

Turning to this clone: At one of its ends the junction is not consistent with the germline gene, which may arise from a read error. The V gene is TRBV30, the J gene TRBJ1-1; a weak D match, TRBD1 (6 bases). This CDR3 spans 15 amino acids. The V gene's germline CDR1 is GTSNPN and CDR2 SVGIG (reference sequence). In DNA form, the CDR3 reads TGTGCCTGGAGAGTAGGGTTTAGGGGGAACGCTGAAGCTTTCTTT. Its protein product is CAWRVGFRGNAEAFF.

This clone has just one count. J is TRBJ2-7 and V is TRBV19; D perhaps matches TRBD1 (5 bases). CDR1 and CDR2 (germline): LNHDA, SQIVND (reference sequence). The CDR3 consists of 13 residues. V was pared by 0 bases and J by 6 bases, with 9 bases between. CDR3: CASSIDRVREQYF. CDR3 bases: TGTGCCAGTAGTATAGACAGGGTTCGCGAGCAGTACTTC.

The chain employs TRBV15 and TRBJ1-5, with TRBD1 identical over 10 bases. This CDR3 spans 16 amino acids. J was trimmed by 8 bases and V by 0 bases; bases with no gene match: 7. The germline gives CDR1 LNHNV, CDR2 YYDKDF (reference sequence). In DNA form, the CDR3 reads TGTGCCACCAGCAGAGAGGGACAGGGGAACCGAGAGCCCCAGCATTTT. Residues: CATSREGQGNREPQHF. The full variable domain, its missing parts supplied by reference TRBV15 and TRBJ1-5, is DAMVIQNPRYQVTQFGKPVTLSCSQTLNHNVMYWYQQKSSQAPKLLFHYYDKDFNNEADTPDNFQSRRPNTSFCFLDIRSPGLGDTAMYLCATSREGQGNREPQHFGDGTRLSIL.

This chain uses TRBV5-1 with TRBJ2-2; 10 bases line up with TRBD1. V lost 4 bases to trimming and J lost 8 bases; unmatched junction nucleotides: 8. The CDR3 is 15 amino acids. In germline, CDR1 is SGHRS, CDR2 YFSETQ. The DNA for the CDR3 is TGCGCCAGCAGCATGGGACAGGGGAGTTTGGGGGAGCTGTTTTTT. Amino acid sequence: CASSMGQGSLGELFF.

Regarding this clone: The junction does not match germline at one end; this may be a read error. V gene TRBV11-2 combines with J gene TRBJ2-7; 14 bases match TRBD2. This CDR3 spans 15 amino acids. The germline V gene has CDR1 SGHAT and CDR2 FQNNGV. CDR3 residues: CASSLTGLAGGHLDF. The CDR3 bases are TGTGCCAGCAGCTTAACCGGACTAGCGGGAGGCCACTTAGACTTC.

This chain uses TRBV6-5 with TRBJ2-7, with a tentative D call TRBD1 (6 bases). Per germline, CDR1 MNHEY and CDR2 SVGAGI. The CDR3 length is 14 residues. The V end lost 2 bases, the J end lost 1 base, and 9 bases lay between the germline ends. CDR3 DNA sequence: TGTGCCAGCAGTTACGAAGGACAGTCCTACGAGCAGTACTTC. Amino acids: CASSYEGQSYEQYF.

This clone has just a few counts. The V gene is TRBV7-2, the J gene TRBJ2-3, with D unclear. CDR1 is SGHTA and CDR2 is FQGNSA in the germline V gene. The CDR3 spans 12 residues. V lost 5 bases and J 2 bases, leaving 5 bases between the germline ends. This chain's CDR3 is CASSPNTDTQYF. CDR3 nucleotides: TGTGCCAGCAGCCCCAACACAGATACGCAGTATTTT. Looking up the rest from reference TRBV7-2 and TRBJ2-3 gives the full variable domain: GAGVSQSPSNKVTEKGKDVELRCDPISGHTALYWYRQSLGQGLEFLIYFQGNSAPDKSGLPSDRFSAERTGGSVSTLTIQRTQQEDSAVYLCASSPNTDTQYFGPGTRLTVL.

This chain uses TRBV5-1 with TRBJ2-1, with TRBD1 matching 10 bases. V shed 4 bases, J shed 7 bases, and the junction held 8 bases outside the gene matches. Germline V gene sequence: CDR1 SGHRS, CDR2 YFSETQ. CDR3 size: 15 residues. This CDR3 reads CASSNRDRGPNEQFF. The CDR3 nucleotides are TGCGCCAGCAGCAACCGGGACAGGGGCCCAAATGAGCAGTTCTTC.

This chain joins TRBV6-4 and TRBJ2-1; TRBD2 matches 9 bases. The CDR3 covers 14 residues. After removal of 5 bases from V and 4 bases from J, the junction contained 3 bases not matched to a gene. The V gene's germline CDR1 is MRHNA and CDR2 SNTAGT. This CDR3 is CASSKAGGYNEQFF. The CDR3 bases are TGTGCCAGCAGTAAAGCGGGGGGTTACAATGAGCAGTTCTTC.

The chain joins TRBV30 to TRBJ1-4; D remains ambiguous. V gave up 6 bases and J gave up 3 bases, with 11 bases separating them. Per the germline V gene, CDR1 is GTSNPN and CDR2 is SVGIG (reference sequence). The CDR3 has 13 amino acids. The CDR3, as DNA: TGTGCCTGTCACCCGGGGTCTAATGAAAAACTGTTTTTT. Amino acids: CACHPGSNEKLFF.

The chain uses TRBV7-9 and TRBJ1-1; D possibly corresponds to TRBD1 (6 bases). Germline-derived CDR1 and CDR2 are SEHNR and FQNEAQ (reference sequence). V gave up 4 bases and J gave up 2 bases, with 14 bases separating them. This CDR3 has 15 amino acids. CDR3 loop: CASSSLRGTNTEAFF. CDR3 DNA sequence: TGTGCCAGCAGCTCCCTTAGAGGGACAAACACTGAAGCTTTCTTT.

This sequence joins TRBV6-5 and TRBJ1-5; D might be TRBD1 (6 bases). In germline, CDR1 is MNHEY, CDR2 SVGAGI. This CDR3 contains 14 residues. V lost 6 bases, J lost 1 base, and 10 bases lay in between. Here the CDR3 reads CASRGARSNQPQHF. The CDR3 nucleotides are TGTGCCAGCAGGGGGGCGCGGAGCAATCAGCCCCAGCATTTT.

The V and J genes are TRBV7-9 and TRBJ2-5; perhaps TRBD2 as D (5 bases). The CDR3 is 14 amino acids. V gave up 0 bases and J gave up 2 bases, with 7 bases separating them. The germline gives CDR1 SEHNR, CDR2 FQNEAQ (reference sequence). CDR3 DNA sequence: TGTGCCAGCAGCTTAGCGGCGGGTCAAGAGACCCAGTACTTC. Protein: CASSLAAGQETQYF.

The count of this clone is one. The chain employs TRBV6-5 and TRBJ1-2; D is perhaps TRBD1 (6 bases). Germline V gene sequence: CDR1 MNHEY, CDR2 SVGAGI. Trimming took 6 bases from V and 0 from J, leaving 11 bases between them. This CDR3 is built from 14 residues. The CDR3 DNA is TGTGCCAGCAGGGGGACAAGTTCTAACTATGGCTACACCTTC. Amino acids: CASRGTSSNYGYTF.

The V call is TRBV5-1, the J call TRBJ1-3; D remains unclear. The V end lost 0 bases, the J end lost 8 bases, and 15 bases lay between the germline ends. Germline V CDR1 and CDR2: SGHRS, YFSETQ. The length of the CDR3 is 15 residues. CDR3 in DNA: TGCGCCAGCAGCTTGGAAGCTCGAGCCGGGGACACCATATATTTT. This sequence encodes CASSLEARAGDTIYF.

The chain links TRBV4-2 to TRBJ2-2; 8 nucleotides agree with TRBD2. V lost 0 bases, J lost 7 bases, and 7 bases stayed unmatched. This CDR3 is 16 amino acids long. Germline V CDR1 and CDR2: LGHNA, YNFKEQ. CDR3 in amino acids: CASSQDPAGVGGELFF. Here the CDR3 DNA reads TGTGCCAGCAGCCAAGATCCAGCGGGGGTTGGCGGGGAGCTGTTTTTT.

This clone has just one count. V and J are TRBV6-6 and TRBJ1-1, with D hard to call. There are 13 residues in the CDR3. The V end was cut by 5 bases, the J end by 1 base, with 8 bases between. Germline V gene data show CDR1 as MNHNY and CDR2 as SVGAGI (reference sequence). The CDR3 nucleotides are TGTGCCAGCAGTGTAACCGGGAACACTGAAGCTTTCTTT. Its protein product is CASSVTGNTEAFF.

The sample holds a few counts of this clone. For the CDR3, the DNA is TGTGCCAGTAGCCCCGGACAGGGGGATCAGCCCCAGCATTTT. Its translation: CASSPGQGDQPQHF. The V call is TRBV19, the J call TRBJ1-5, with TRBD1 identical over 10 bases. With 6 bases clipped from V and 5 bases from J, the junction kept 4 bases outside the gene matches. In germline, CDR1 is LNHDA, CDR2 SQIVND (reference sequence). The CDR3 sequence is 14 residues long.

This clone occurred once. The CDR3 DNA reads TGTGCCAGCAGTTACCCCCTACCCGGACAGGGTCGTCGCGCCGGGGAGCTGTTTTTT. Encoded protein: CASSYPLPGQGRRAGELFF. The chain employs TRBV6-2 or TRBV6-3 and TRBJ2-2, with 8 nucleotides matching TRBD1. Germline trimming cut 2 bases from V and 6 bases from J; bases unmatched to any gene: 17. Germline CDR1 MNHEY, CDR2 SVGEGT. This CDR3 is 19 amino acids long.